The 30 T cell receptor beta chains below come from one sample, sequenced in a study of blood T cell repertoires in COVID-19. Libraries were prepared by immunoSEQ multiplex PCR; TCRdb keeps only in-frame clonotypes and omits some of them. The table has 120,000 to 150,000 clones, 80% to 90% seen once. Material for sequencing was peripheral blood. The source is a woman in her sixties or seventies with COVID-19, enrolled during active disease.

This clone was observed once. The rearrangement uses TRBV24-1 and TRBJ2-7; D unresolved. CDR3 size: 12 residues. The germline V gene encodes CDR1 KGHDR and CDR2 SFDVKD. V lost 4 bases and J lost 7, with 10 bases in between. CDR3 loop: CATSDDSREQYF. The CDR3 DNA reads as TGTGCCACCAGTGACGATAGTCGGGAGCAGTACTTC.

V and J are TRBV19 and TRBJ2-3; TRBD2 matches 8 bases. The V gene end was trimmed by 7 bases and the J gene end by 6 bases; junction bases not matched to a gene: 21. The V gene's germline CDR1 is LNHDA and CDR2 SQIVND (reference sequence). CDR3 length: 18 residues. CDR3 DNA sequence: TGTGCCAGTACCACACCTAGCGGGCGCGGTGCAGCGGTGGATACGCAGTATTTT. Residues: CASTTPSGRGAAVDTQYF.

This clone came up once. This chain connects TRBV6-4 to TRBJ2-7; TRBD1 matches at 8 bases. The CDR3 runs 24 residues. After removal of 0 bases from V and 0 bases from J, the junction contained 28 bases not matched to a gene. CDR1 MRHNA and CDR2 SNTAGT come from the germline V gene. The CDR3 DNA reads TGTGCCAGCAGTGACTCCAGGTCCCTCCCACAGGGGGAAAAGGTCTGGGACGTCTCCTACGAGCAGTACTTC. Its translation is CASSDSRSLPQGEKVWDVSYEQYF.

The gene calls are TRBV27 and TRBJ1-5; TRBD1 agrees at 7 bases. CDR3 length equals 15 residues. Germline CDR1 reads MNHEY; CDR2 reads SMNVEV (reference sequence). The ends lost 2 bases at V and 5 bases at J; junction bases unmatched: 6. The DNA for the CDR3 is TGTGCCAGCAGTTTAGATAGGGGGCCAGATCAGCCCCAGCATTTT. Amino acids: CASSLDRGPDQPQHF.

The chain recombines TRBV3-1 (or the pseudogene TRBV3-2) with TRBJ1-1; D is possibly TRBD1 (5 bases). This CDR3 has 15 amino acids. V was trimmed by 2 bases and J by 0 bases, leaving 10 bases between them. Germline CDR1 is LGHDT and CDR2 is YNNKEL (reference sequence). The CDR3 nucleotides are TGTGCCAGCAGCCAAAACAGGCGGTTGAACACTGAAGCTTTCTTT. Translating it yields CASSQNRRLNTEAFF.

This clone was recorded a few times. This chain joins TRBV9 and TRBJ1-2, with a possible D match to TRBD1 (5 bases). Deletions cut 2 bases from V and 8 bases from J, with 16 bases between. The CDR3 is made up of 14 amino acids. Germline V gives CDR1 SGDLS, CDR2 YYNGEE. This chain's CDR3 is CASSVLGGEAGYTF. The CDR3 bases are TGTGCCAGCAGCGTCTTAGGAGGGGAGGCGGGCTACACCTTC. The full variable domain, its missing parts supplied by reference TRBV9 and TRBJ1-2, is DSGVTQTPKHLITATGQRVTLRCSPRSGDLSVYWYQQSLDQGLQFLIQYYNGEERAKGNILERFSAQQFPDLHSELNLSSLELGDSALYFCASSVLGGEAGYTFGSGTRLTVV.

This clone was seen once. This chain joins TRBV27 and TRBJ1-2; TRBD1 matches 10 bases. Trimming at V came to 3 bases and at J to 0 bases, leaving 4 bases not matched to a gene. Germline values: CDR1 MNHEY, CDR2 SMNVEV (reference sequence). This CDR3 has 16 amino acids. For the CDR3, the DNA is TGTGCCAGCAGTTTTTCGGGACAGGGGCCTAACTATGGCTACACCTTC. This codes for CASSFSGQGPNYGYTF.

This chain links TRBV19 with TRBJ1-2, with D perhaps TRBD1 (6 bases). Germline-derived CDR1 and CDR2 are LNHDA and SQIVND (reference sequence). This CDR3 has 11 amino acids. The germline V and J ends were trimmed by 8 bases and 5 bases, with 9 bases remaining between them. CDR3 loop: CASGTSYGYTF. DNA of the CDR3: TGTGCCAGTGGGACATCGTATGGCTACACCTTC. Filled out from reference TRBV19 and TRBJ1-2, the complete variable domain reads DGGITQSPKYLFRKEGQNVTLSCEQNLNHDAMYWYRQDPGQGLRLIYYSQIVNDFQKGDIAEGYSVSREKKESFPLTVTSAQKNPTAFYLCASGTSYGYTFGSGTRLTVV.

The V and J genes are TRBV7-9 and TRBJ2-2, with a tentative D call TRBD1 (6 bases). Germline CDR1 is SEHNR and CDR2 is FQNEAQ (reference sequence). Trimming took off 3 bases at V and 6 bases at J, with 11 bases between the two ends. The CDR3 covers 14 residues. CDR3 sequence: CASSFGQGSGELFF. The DNA for the CDR3 is TGTGCCAGCAGCTTCGGCCAGGGGTCCGGGGAGCTGTTTTTT.

The V and J genes are TRBV11-2 and TRBJ2-3, with D perhaps TRBD1 (6 bases). This CDR3 has 12 residues. The ends were cut back, 5 bases at V and 5 bases at J, with 8 bases in the middle. Per germline, CDR1 SGHAT and CDR2 FQNNGV. The DNA for the CDR3 is TGTGCCAGCAGCCAGGGGAGAGATACGCAGTATTTT. It specifies CASSQGRDTQYF.

This clone was detected once. The CDR3 DNA sequence: TGTGCCAGCAGCTTGAACAGGGGGGAACGGACAGATACGCAGTATTTT. This sequence encodes CASSLNRGERTDTQYF. The V gene is TRBV13, the J gene TRBJ2-3, with 8 bases that match TRBD1. The CDR3 extends over 16 amino acids. Losses at the gene ends were 3 bases for V and 3 bases for J; bases not matched to a gene: 8. Germline V gene lookup returns CDR1 PRHDT and CDR2 FYEKMQ (reference sequence).

This rearrangement joins TRBV5-3 to TRBJ2-3, with 8 positions matching TRBD1. TRBV5-3 is an ORF; its function is uncertain. J lost 3 bases, V lost 3 bases, and 3 bases had no gene match. The CDR3 is made up of 14 amino acids. DNA of the CDR3: TGTGCCAGAAGCTGGGGACAGGCTACAGATACGCAGTATTTT. It encodes CARSWGQATDTQYF.

In its sample, this clone was seen once. The rearrangement uses TRBV7-6 and TRBJ1-3, with 8 positions matching TRBD1. The CDR3 runs 15 residues. The germline CDR1 and CDR2 sequences are SGHVS and FNYEAQ. Unmatched junction bases numbered 3, after V lost 5 bases and J lost 0 bases. The CDR3 DNA reads as TGTGCCAGCAGCACAGGGGGGAGCTCTGGAAACACCATATATTTT. Amino acids: CASSTGGSSGNTIYF.

The chain couples TRBV15 to TRBJ2-7, with D possibly being TRBD2 (6 bases). Germline CDR1 is LNHNV and CDR2 is YYDKDF (reference sequence). V was clipped by 3 bases and J by 1 base, with 7 bases between them. This CDR3 contains 13 residues. The CDR3 here is CATSRGGSYEQYF. CDR3 bases: TGTGCCACCAGCAGGGGGGGTTCCTACGAGCAGTACTTC.

The chain recombines TRBV12-3 or TRBV12-4 with TRBJ1-1; D gene ambiguous. This CDR3 spans 13 amino acids. With 5 bases removed from V and 0 bases from J, the gap between germline ends came to 7 bases. CDR3 nucleotide sequence: TGTGCCAGCAGTCCACATATGAACACTGAAGCTTTCTTT. Amino acid sequence: CASSPHMNTEAFF.

The V call is TRBV19, the J call TRBJ2-7; tentative D call: TRBD1 (6 bases). CDR3 length: 15 residues. Trimming took off 5 bases at V and 0 bases at J, with 14 bases between the two ends. The germline V gene encodes CDR1 LNHDA and CDR2 SQIVND (reference sequence). The CDR3 spells CASSPRGFSSYEQYF. The CDR3 bases are TGTGCCAGTAGTCCCAGGGGCTTCAGCTCCTACGAGCAGTACTTC.

This chain joins TRBV10-3 and TRBJ1-2; perhaps TRBD1 as D (5 bases). The CDR3 is made up of 13 amino acids. V lost 7 bases and J 6 bases, leaving 15 bases between the germline ends. The germline V gene has CDR1 ENHRY and CDR2 SYGVKD. The CDR3 nucleotides read TGTGCCATCATCTCGCAGGGAGGGAATGGCTACACCTTC. This gives the protein CAIISQGGNGYTF.

The chain recombines TRBV29-1 with TRBJ2-5; the match to TRBD2 covers 7 bases. This CDR3 has 12 amino acids. Trimming took 6 bases from V and 5 from J; bases not matched to a gene: 6. Germline assignment: CDR1 SQVTM and CDR2 ANQGSEA. As DNA, the CDR3 is TGCAGCGTCCGGGGAGGGCGCGAGACCCAGTACTTC. Its protein product is CSVRGGRETQYF.

V usage is TRBV29-1 and J usage is TRBJ2-5; TRBD2 is a possible D gene (6 bases). Trimming left V 7 bases short and J 6 bases short, with 15 bases between. CDR1 and CDR2 from the germline V gene are SQVTM and ANQGSEA. The CDR3 spans 12 residues. Here the CDR3 DNA reads TGCAGCGCCCGACTAGGTTCGCAGACCCAGTACTTC. Translated: CSARLGSQTQYF. Full variable domain (outside the CDR3, taken from reference TRBV29-1 and TRBJ2-5): SAVISQKPSRDICQRGTSLTIQCQVDSQVTMMFWYRQQPGQSLTLIATANQGSEATYESGFVIDKFPISRPNLTFSTLTVSNMSPEDSSIYLCSARLGSQTQYFGPGTRLLVL.

This clone was picked up a small number of times. The chain has TRBV7-8 and TRBJ1-2; 9 bases are a match to TRBD1. This CDR3 has 16 amino acids. The germline V gene encodes CDR1 SGHVS and CDR2 FQNEAQ. The V gene end was trimmed by 2 bases and the J gene end by 7 bases; junction bases not matched to a gene: 11. This CDR3 reads CASSLTAGQGTGGYTF. The CDR3 DNA reads TGTGCCAGCAGCTTAACTGCGGGACAGGGAACAGGTGGCTACACCTTC.

This clone came up once. CDR3 loop: CASSLAPDTTYEQYF. CDR3 nucleotides: TGCGCCAGCAGCTTGGCTCCGGATACTACCTACGAGCAGTACTTC. The V gene is TRBV5-1, the J gene TRBJ2-7; no clear D. CDR1 and CDR2 (germline): SGHRS, YFSETQ. CDR3 length equals 15 residues. Trimming removed 0 bases from V and 2 bases from J, with 12 bases in between.

V and J are TRBV2 and TRBJ2-3; TRBD2 might be the D (5 bases). The germline V and J ends were trimmed by 7 bases and 2 bases, with 10 bases remaining between them. Germline CDR1 SNHLY, CDR2 FYNNEI. This CDR3 has 13 residues. The DNA of the CDR3 is TGTGCCAGCAACGGGATATCCACAGATACGCAGTATTTT. It specifies CASNGISTDTQYF. The whole variable domain, filled in from reference TRBV2 and TRBJ2-3, reads EPEVTQTPSHQVTQMGQEVILRCVPISNHLYFYWYRQILGQKVEFLVSFYNNEISEKSEIFDDQFSVERPDGSNFTLKIRSTKLEDSAMYFCASNGISTDTQYFGPGTRLTVL.

The genes are TRBV9 and TRBJ1-1; TRBD1 matches 10 bases. Germline CDR1 and CDR2: SGDLS and YYNGEE. The CDR3 has 13 amino acids. J was trimmed by 11 bases and V by 3 bases; bases with no gene match: 7. CDR3 in amino acids: CASSAEGQGRAFF. The DNA for the CDR3 is TGTGCCAGCAGCGCCGAGGGACAGGGGCGCGCTTTCTTT. The entire variable domain, with the rest obtained from reference TRBV9 and TRBJ1-1, is as follows: DSGVTQTPKHLITATGQRVTLRCSPRSGDLSVYWYQQSLDQGLQFLIQYYNGEERAKGNILERFSAQQFPDLHSELNLSSLELGDSALYFCASSAEGQGRAFFGQGTRLTVV.

The CDR3 region is CASSYSQSEGTDTQYF. As DNA, the CDR3 is TGTGCCAGCAGTTATTCCCAATCGGAGGGGACAGATACGCAGTATTTT. The rearrangement joins TRBV6-5 to TRBJ2-3; D is possibly TRBD2 (6 bases). Looked up from germline, CDR1 is MNHEY and CDR2 is SVGAGI. The CDR3 sequence is 16 residues long. Trimming shortened V by 3 bases and J by 3 bases, and 16 bases separated the two germline ends.

The chain carries TRBV27 and TRBJ2-7; 9 bases map to TRBD2. Trimming cost V 4 bases and J 7 bases; bases outside gene matches: 8. The CDR3 runs to 14 residues. From germline, CDR1 is MNHEY and CDR2 SMNVEV (reference sequence). Here the CDR3 reads CASSSLGGGAEQYF. The DNA for the CDR3 is TGTGCCAGCAGTTCTTTGGGCGGGGGGGCTGAGCAGTACTTC.

The gene calls are TRBV4-1 and TRBJ1-1, with a weak D call TRBD1 (5 bases). V was cut by 0 bases and J by 5 bases, with 10 bases left in between. This CDR3 is built from 14 residues. The germline gives CDR1 MGHRA, CDR2 YSYEKL. CDR3 sequence (DNA): TGCGCCAGCAGCCAAGAGGCCAGGGATACTGAAGCTTTCTTT. Its translation: CASSQEARDTEAFF.

The chain joins TRBV7-9 to TRBJ1-5; 7 positions agree with TRBD1. This CDR3 is built from 18 residues. Germline assignment: CDR1 SEHNR and CDR2 FQNEAQ (reference sequence). After removal of 5 bases from V and 1 base from J, the junction contained 14 bases not matched to a gene. CDR3 residues: CASSLGSTDRESNQPQHF. CDR3 nucleotides: TGTGCCAGCAGCCTGGGGTCTACTGACAGGGAGAGCAATCAGCCCCAGCATTTT. Full variable domain (outside the CDR3, taken from reference TRBV7-9 and TRBJ1-5): DTGVSQNPRHKITKRGQNVTFRCDPISEHNRLYWYRQTLGQGPEFLTYFQNEAQLEKSRLLSDRFSAERPKGSFSTLEIQRTEQGDSAMYLCASSLGSTDRESNQPQHFGDGTRLSIL.

Only a few counts were recorded for this clone. The chain couples TRBV2 to TRBJ1-2, with 12 bases lining up with TRBD1. Germline V lookup: CDR1 SNHLY, CDR2 FYNNEI. The CDR3 has 16 residues. V shed 6 bases and J 4 bases; nucleotides not matched to a gene: 9. The CDR3 DNA is TGTGCCAGCAGCTCACCGGGACAGGGGGCCGTCTATGGCTACACCTTC. Its translation is CASSSPGQGAVYGYTF.

This clone came up a few times. The rearrangement uses TRBV19 and TRBJ1-1, with 9 bases fitting TRBD1. Trimming cost V 5 bases and J 3 bases; bases outside gene matches: 4. Germline values: CDR1 LNHDA, CDR2 SQIVND (reference sequence). The CDR3 extends over 14 amino acids. The CDR3 sequence: CASSQRTGDTEAFF. The CDR3 bases are TGTGCCAGTAGTCAACGGACAGGGGACACTGAAGCTTTCTTT.

This chain links TRBV9 with TRBJ1-4; TRBD1 is a possible D gene (5 bases). V was pared by 0 bases and J by 8 bases, with 14 bases between. From germline, CDR1 is SGDLS and CDR2 YYNGEE. The CDR3 is made up of 15 amino acids. The CDR3, as DNA: TGTGCCAGCAGCGTAGGGGTTGGGGCTTGGGAAAAACTGTTTTTT. This encodes CASSVGVGAWEKLFF.